A selection of T cell receptor beta chains follows, all from one sample in a study of cytomegalovirus exposure and HLA in healthy donors. Sequenced by immunoSEQ multiplex PCR; TCRdb stores in-frame clones only, minus some. The sample carries 300,000 or so clones, approximately 85% recorded once. The sample comprised PBMCs. The origin of the receptors is a woman in her thirties or forties in good health and CMV-seropositive. CDR3s leave out the opening cysteine and the closing phenylalanine or tryptophan. D genes are given only for firm matches.

v_gene: TRBV5-1
j_gene: TRBJ1-2
d_gene: NA
CDR3aa: ASSLDGRNHYGYT

v_gene: TRBV30
j_gene: TRBJ1-4
d_gene: NA
CDR3aa: AWSGGQLATNEKLF

v_gene: TRBV5-4
j_gene: TRBJ2-1
d_gene: TRBD2
CDR3aa: ASSPGLAGGRYNEQF

v_gene: TRBV5-8
j_gene: TRBJ2-1
d_gene: NA
CDR3aa: ASTVRPGTYNEQF

v_gene: TRBV28
j_gene: TRBJ1-2
d_gene: NA
CDR3aa: ASSGGTWNGYT

v_gene: TRBV29-1
j_gene: TRBJ2-1
d_gene: NA
CDR3aa: SVDKISYNEQF

v_gene: TRBV6-5
j_gene: TRBJ2-6
d_gene: NA
CDR3aa: ATQQDSGANVLT

v_gene: TRBV5-6
j_gene: TRBJ1-5
d_gene: TRBD1
CDR3aa: ASSGNDRGDQPQH

v_gene: TRBV7-8
j_gene: TRBJ2-7
d_gene: TRBD2
CDR3aa: ASSFPSSGTSGYEQY

v_gene: TRBV6-5
j_gene: TRBJ2-7
d_gene: TRBD2
CDR3aa: ATRLAGGTYEQY